What follows is one T cell receptor (beta chain) and its context. Its antigen remains unidentified. This entry is derived from a study of CD8 T cells in Susac syndrome. Study-level findings and limits: Only a relatively small number of individuals were included in the TCR sequencing and HLA analysis.

cDNA came from approximately 0.5 to 1 ug RNA primed by random hexamers. TCRdb reprocessed the immunoSEQ multiplex PCR reads via MiXCR and lists one record per CDR3 protein. The sample carries about 180,000 distinct CDR3 sequences, 85% to 95% recorded once. The CDR3 totals 15 residues. V was pared by 6 bases and J by 4 bases, with 12 bases of the junction left unmatched. Germline lookup yields CDR1 DFQATT and CDR2 SNEGSKA (reference sequence). Negative isolation was used for CD8+ and CD4+ T cells, and FACS enrichment was applied to TEMRA cells. The receptor was derived from a human donor with multiple sclerosis. Sequenced: CD8+ T cells from PBMCs. The chain carries TRBV20-1 and TRBJ2-7; 10 bases are shared with TRBD1. In nucleotides, the CDR3 is TGCAGTGCAAGACCCCGGGACAGGGGCAAGTACGAGCAGTACTTC. Protein: CSARPRDRGKYEQYF.